This TCR beta chain was identified during a study of blood T cell repertoires in COVID-19. Across the whole study: Collection of acute and convalescent COVID-19 samples took place in the United States, Italy and Spain. Nucleic acid was either cDNA or gDNA, and it came from T cells, B-cell-depleted T cells, or PBMCs.

Per the study methods: It was from reference gene primer amplification that nucleated cell counts were estimated. Clones were sequenced by immunoSEQ multiplex PCR, and TCRdb holds only the in-frame ones, with some missing. That table furnishes V, J and clone size, whereas the DNA furnished D and trimming. The sample consists of 210,000 or so clones, 80% to 90% of them appearing once. The germline gives CDR1 SGHRS, CDR2 YFSETQ. Trimming removed 4 bases from V and 8 bases from J; junction bases left unmatched: 10. The CDR3 loop spans 14 amino acids. J is TRBJ1-2 and V is TRBV5-1; TRBD1 matches 8 bases. The specimen sequenced was peripheral blood. This sequence was found in a man aged 18 to 35 with active or convalescent COVID-19. The CDR3 loop is CASSKTGGSGGYTF. As DNA, the CDR3 is TGCGCCAGCAGCAAAACAGGGGGGAGCGGCGGCTACACCTTC.